This T cell receptor beta chain was profiled in a study of OX40 agonist ivuxolimab in advanced cancers. Study results and limitations: Relative to CD4+ cells, CD8+ T cells on average had more expanded clones. CD4+ and CD8+ blood T cells expanded clonally by week 6 at 0.1 to 3.0 mg/kg. Nonresponders, in some cases, also had low normalized T-cell clonal expansion.

Repertoires were generated with immunoSEQ multiplex PCR, while TCRdb's copy carries only in-frame clones and drops some. In the table there are tens of thousands of clones, over 80% of which are singletons. The CDR3 contains 12 residues. The V gene lost 3 bases and the J gene lost 13 bases, with 10 bases spanning the gap. From germline, CDR1 is MNHNS and CDR2 SASEGT. Turning to this clone: Antigen unknown.

The sequence derives from an adult with an advanced solid tumor such as melanoma, head and neck, liver or kidney cancer. The sample in question was CD4+ or CD8+ T cells sorted from blood, obtained in a trial of the OX40 agonist ivuxolimab. This chain connects TRBV6-1 to TRBJ1-6; D unclear. The CDR3 loop is CASSDSPVPLHF. CDR3 coding DNA: TGTGCCAGCAGTGACTCGCCCGTCCCCCTCCACTTT.